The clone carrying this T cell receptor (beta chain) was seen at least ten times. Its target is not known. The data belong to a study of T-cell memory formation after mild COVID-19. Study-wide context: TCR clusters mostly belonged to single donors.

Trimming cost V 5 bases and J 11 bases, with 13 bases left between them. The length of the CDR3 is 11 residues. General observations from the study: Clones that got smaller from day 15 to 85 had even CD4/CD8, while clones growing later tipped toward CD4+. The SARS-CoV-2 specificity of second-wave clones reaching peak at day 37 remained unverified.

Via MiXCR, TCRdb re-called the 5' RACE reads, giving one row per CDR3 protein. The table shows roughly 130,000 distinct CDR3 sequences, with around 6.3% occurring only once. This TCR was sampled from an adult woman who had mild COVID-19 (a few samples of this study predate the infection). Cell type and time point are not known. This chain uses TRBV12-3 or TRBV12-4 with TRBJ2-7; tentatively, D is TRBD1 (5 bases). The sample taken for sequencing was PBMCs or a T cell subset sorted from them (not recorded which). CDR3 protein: CASSLGVTEYF. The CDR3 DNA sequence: TGTGCCAGCAGTCTAGGGGTTACCGAGTACTTC.